Detailed here is one T cell receptor beta chain. Its antigen is currently unknown. Between the trimmed V and J ends, which lost 6 bases and 1 base, there was a span of 10 bases. Germline V gives CDR1 MNHEY, CDR2 SMNVEV (reference sequence). There are 14 residues in the CDR3. Generated by immunoSEQ multiplex PCR, the TCRdb table keeps only in-frame clones and is missing some. The sample has about 99,000 clones, roughly nine tenths seen once. The data stem from a study of T cell responses to AZD1222 COVID-19 vaccine. Regarding the study as a whole: Of spike-specific TCRs, nearly half reportedly target regions left unmutated in variants. The study found Spike-specific TCR breadth and depth rose after two AZD1222 doses.

The source material was peripheral blood, sampled 28 days after the second dose of the MenACWY control vaccine. This TCR derives from an adult who received the MenACWY meningococcal vaccine as a control. The J gene is TRBJ1-5, the V gene TRBV27; a weak D match, TRBD1 (5 bases). CDR3 bases: TGTGCCAGCAGATCTGGGGGGAGCAATCAGCCCCAGCATTTT. The encoded protein is CASRSGGSNQPQHF.